Below, 21 T cell receptor beta chains from the same sample are listed, as sequenced in a study of T cell changes during pregnancy in multiple sclerosis. Data came from immunoSEQ multiplex PCR; TCRdb stores just in-frame clones and leaves some out. The sample lists tens of thousands of clones, around nine tenths seen once, with around 0.41% in the top ten. Specimen: CD4+ T cells from peripheral blood mononuclear cells, collected before pregnancy. The receptors were gathered from a female donor with multiple sclerosis, enrolled in a pregnancy study.

J is TRBJ2-1 and V is TRBV27; weak D call: TRBD2 (6 bases). The CDR3 sequence is 12 residues long. V was trimmed by 6 bases and J by 10 bases, leaving 13 bases between them. CDR1 is MNHEY, CDR2 SMNVEV, per germline (reference sequence). The CDR3 loop reads CASSPGLGEQFF. CDR3 nucleotide sequence: TGTGCCAGCAGCCCGGGACTCGGGGAGCAGTTCTTC.

V is TRBV5-6 and J is TRBJ2-1; TRBD1 agrees at 9 bases. The junction had 6 bases not matched to a gene; V was cut back by 5 bases and J by 3 bases. The CDR3 spans 15 residues. Germline loops: CDR1 SGHDT, CDR2 YYEEEE. The CDR3 coding sequence is TGTGCCAGCAGTTCCGACAGGGGGATCTACAATGAGCAGTTCTTC. The encoded protein is CASSSDRGIYNEQFF.

The V call is TRBV4-2, the J call TRBJ2-3; 8 bases map to TRBD1. The CDR3 sequence is 21 residues long. CDR1 and CDR2 from the germline V gene are LGHNA and YNFKEQ. V shed 2 bases, J shed 3 bases, and the junction held 22 bases outside the gene matches. CDR3 coding DNA: TGTGCCAGCAGCCAAAGTGGGACAGGCTCAGTACACTCCGCTGCTACAGATACGCAGTATTTT. This encodes CASSQSGTGSVHSAATDTQYF.

The V and J genes are TRBV7-9 and TRBJ2-3, with TRBD2 as a possible D gene (6 bases). V shed 3 bases and J shed 6 bases, with 16 bases lying between them. The CDR3 contains 15 residues. CDR1 is SEHNR and CDR2 is FQNEAQ in the germline V gene (reference sequence). The CDR3 region has the DNA TGTGCCAGCAGCTTTGGGACTCTCCGAAGGGATACGCAGTATTTT. This codes for CASSFGTLRRDTQYF.

The gene calls are TRBV5-1 and TRBJ2-6, with 9 bases that match TRBD1. With 4 bases clipped from V and 0 bases from J, the junction kept 5 bases outside the gene matches. Germline-derived CDR1 and CDR2 are SGHRS and YFSETQ. This CDR3 spans 17 amino acids. CDR3 region: CASSPGTGTSGANVLTF. The CDR3 region has the DNA TGCGCCAGCAGCCCGGGGACAGGGACCTCTGGGGCCAACGTCCTGACTTTC.

The rearrangement uses TRBV5-1 and TRBJ1-2; perhaps TRBD1 as D (6 bases). V dropped 0 bases and J dropped 7 bases, with 10 bases sitting between them. Germline V gives CDR1 SGHRS, CDR2 YFSETQ. CDR3 size: 13 residues. Here the CDR3 DNA reads TGCGCCAGCAGCTTGGAGGGGGTAACTGGCTACACCTTC. It encodes CASSLEGVTGYTF.

CDR3 sequence (DNA): TGCGCCAGCAGCTTGGCAGGGTCGGGACTGGCGTATTTT. Translation gives CASSLAGSGLAYF. The chain recombines TRBV5-1 with TRBJ1-3, with D tentatively TRBD1 (5 bases). Per the germline V gene, CDR1 is SGHRS and CDR2 is YFSETQ. The CDR3 sequence is 13 residues long. V lost 0 bases to trimming and J lost 16 bases, with 17 bases between them. Full variable domain (rest looked up from reference TRBV5-1 and TRBJ1-3): KAGVTQTPRYLIKTRGQQVTLSCSPISGHRSVSWYQQTPGQGLQFLFEYFSETQRNKGNFPGRFSGRQFSNSRSEMNVSTLELGDSALYLCASSLAGSGLAYFGEGSWLTVV.

The rearrangement uses TRBV11-3 and TRBJ2-7; a possible D gene is TRBD2 (7 bases). Germline CDR1 and CDR2: SGHNT and YENEEA. This CDR3 contains 14 residues. V gave up 2 bases and J gave up 6 bases, with 14 bases separating them. CDR3 DNA sequence: TGTGCCAGCAGCTTATATGGGGGGGCTGGCGAGCAGTACTTC. Translated, it gives CASSLYGGAGEQYF.

The rearrangement joins TRBV7-3 to TRBJ2-7; TRBD2 might be the D (6 bases). Germline V gene sequence: CDR1 SGHTA, CDR2 FQGTGA. The CDR3 contains 15 residues. The V gene lost 5 bases and the J gene lost 3 bases, with 17 bases spanning the gap. CDR3 DNA: TGTGCCAGCAGCCCCCACGGGAGTGGATACTACGAGCAGTACTTC. Its protein product is CASSPHGSGYYEQYF.

The rearrangement joins TRBV28 to TRBJ1-6, with D possibly TRBD1 on 5 matching bases. The CDR3 sequence is 15 residues long. CDR1 is MDHEN, CDR2 SYDVKM, per germline. The ends were cut back, 3 bases at V and 1 base at J, with 7 bases in the middle. CDR3: CASSLGLSYNSPLHF. The CDR3 DNA reads TGTGCCAGCAGTTTGGGACTGTCCTATAATTCACCCCTCCACTTT.

This clone was seen a single time. The genes are TRBV29-1 and TRBJ2-3, with D possibly matching TRBD2 (5 bases). CDR3 length equals 13 residues. V lost 1 base and J 5 bases, leaving 10 bases between the germline ends. CDR1 SQVTM and CDR2 ANQGSEA come from the germline V gene. CDR3 DNA sequence: TGCAGCGTTGAAGTTGGAGGAGGAGATACGCAGTATTTT. Protein sequence: CSVEVGGGDTQYF.

The gene calls are TRBV28 and TRBJ1-1, with a tentative D call TRBD1 (5 bases). V gave up 6 bases and J gave up 4 bases, with 15 bases separating them. Germline values: CDR1 MDHEN, CDR2 SYDVKM. CDR3 length equals 14 residues. As DNA, the CDR3 is TGTGCCAGCAGAACCCCTGGGGGGGTCACTGAAGCTTTCTTT. Its translation is CASRTPGGVTEAFF.

The rearrangement links TRBV27 to TRBJ2-1; 9 bases map to TRBD2. Germline V lookup: CDR1 MNHEY, CDR2 SMNVEV (reference sequence). V gave up 6 bases and J gave up 3 bases; unmatched junction bases: 3. CDR3 length: 14 amino acids. The CDR3 DNA is TGTGCCAGCAGAAGACTAGCGGTCTACAATGAGCAGTTCTTC. Translating gives CASRRLAVYNEQFF.

This clone was seen only once. V gene TRBV6-1 combines with J gene TRBJ1-4; TRBD1 matches at 9 bases. V lost 8 bases and J lost 7; bases outside the gene matches: 8. CDR3 length: 14 residues. CDR1 and CDR2 from the germline V gene are MNHNS and SASEGT. The CDR3 is CASLQSDRGEKLFF. The CDR3 nucleotides read TGTGCCAGCCTACAGTCGGACAGGGGTGAAAAACTGTTTTTT.

V gene TRBV19 combines with J gene TRBJ1-1; 9 bases match TRBD1. J lost 7 bases, V lost 4 bases, and 7 bases had no gene match. CDR3 length: 14 residues. The germline V gene encodes CDR1 LNHDA and CDR2 SQIVND (reference sequence). As DNA, the CDR3 is TGTGCCAGTAGTAGGGGGGACAGGGTACATGAAGCTTTCTTT. Translated: CASSRGDRVHEAFF.

The chain couples TRBV10-3 to TRBJ1-4, with 7 bases aligning to TRBD1. Unmatched junction bases numbered 10, after V lost 11 bases and J lost 4 bases. The germline V gene has CDR1 ENHRY and CDR2 SYGVKD. This CDR3 spans 14 amino acids. In DNA form, the CDR3 reads TGTGCCGTACAGGGGACTGGCGATAATGAAAAACTGTTTTTT. This translates into CAVQGTGDNEKLFF.

This chain connects TRBV7-9 to TRBJ1-6, with D tentatively TRBD1 (6 bases). This CDR3 comprises 13 residues. Germline V gene sequence: CDR1 SEHNR, CDR2 FQNEAQ (reference sequence). The V end lost 5 bases, the J end lost 8 bases, and 10 bases lay between the germline ends. This chain's CDR3 is CASSLQGDSPLHF. In DNA, the CDR3 is TGTGCCAGCAGCCTACAGGGAGATTCACCCCTCCACTTT.

The gene calls are TRBV27 and TRBJ2-5, with 10 bases identical to TRBD1. Germline V lookup: CDR1 MNHEY, CDR2 SMNVEV (reference sequence). This CDR3 has 15 amino acids. V shed 4 bases and J 5 bases; nucleotides not matched to a gene: 7. This chain's CDR3 is CASSSPGQGRETQYF. The CDR3 bases are TGTGCCAGCAGTTCTCCGGGACAGGGGAGGGAGACCCAGTACTTC.

The chain links TRBV5-4 to TRBJ1-4; a possible D gene is TRBD1 (6 bases). With 1 base removed from V and 4 bases from J, the gap between germline ends came to 14 bases. Per the germline V gene, CDR1 is SGHNT and CDR2 is YYREEE (reference sequence). The CDR3 is made up of 16 amino acids. CDR3 sequence: CASSLKTGRGNEKLFF. CDR3 bases: TGTGCCAGCAGCTTGAAAACAGGGCGAGGTAATGAAAAACTGTTTTTT. Based on the CDR3 plus reference TRBV5-4 and TRBJ1-4, the full variable domain is ETGVTQSPTHLIKTRGQQVTLRCSSQSGHNTVSWYQQALGQGPQFIFQYYREEENGRGNFPPRFSGLQFPNYSSELNVNALELDDSALYLCASSLKTGRGNEKLFFGSGTQLSVL.

This clone came up once. V gene TRBV19 combines with J gene TRBJ1-2; 7 bases agree with TRBD1. The CDR3 length is 13 residues. Germline V gene data show CDR1 as LNHDA and CDR2 as SQIVND (reference sequence). Germline trimming cut 6 bases from V and 2 bases from J; bases unmatched to any gene: 3. The chain's CDR3 is CASSPTGNYGYTF. CDR3 sequence (DNA): TGTGCCAGTAGCCCGACAGGGAACTATGGCTACACCTTC. The entire variable domain, with the rest obtained from reference TRBV19 and TRBJ1-2, is as follows: DGGITQSPKYLFRKEGQNVTLSCEQNLNHDAMYWYRQDPGQGLRLIYYSQIVNDFQKGDIAEGYSVSREKKESFPLTVTSAQKNPTAFYLCASSPTGNYGYTFGSGTRLTVV.

This clone was recorded once. The J gene is TRBJ1-1, the V gene TRBV7-3; no firm D call. Germline loops: CDR1 SGHTA, CDR2 FQGTGA. CDR3 length: 13 amino acids. The V and J ends lost 5 bases and 5 bases respectively, with 12 bases between them. The DNA of the CDR3 is TGTGCCAGCAGCCTAGCGGGGAGGACTGAAGCTTTCTTT. Its protein product is CASSLAGRTEAFF.